The clone carrying this T cell receptor (beta chain) was counted between two and nine times. No antigen is known for it. TCRdb itself ran the 5' RACE reads through MiXCR, one entry per CDR3 protein. The sample includes more than 120,000 distinct CDR3 sequences, 6% to 7% seen only once; the top ten take roughly 1.9%. The record originates from a study of T-cell memory formation after mild COVID-19. Study-wide findings and caveats: Clones that got smaller from day 15 to 85 had even CD4/CD8, while clones growing later tipped toward CD4+.

The CDR3 totals 16 residues. V shed 3 bases and J shed 3 bases, with 14 bases lying between them. Germline CDR1 reads KGHDR; CDR2 reads SFDVKD. The sample comprised PBMCs or a T cell subset sorted from them (not recorded which). The rearrangement uses TRBV24-1 and TRBJ1-5; D unresolved. The receptor was derived from an adult woman who had mild COVID-19 (a few samples of this study predate the infection). Cell type and time point are not known. The CDR3 nucleotides read TGTGCCACCAGTGATCCGGACGGCGACCCCAATCAGCCCCAGCATTTT. This translates into CATSDPDGDPNQPQHF.